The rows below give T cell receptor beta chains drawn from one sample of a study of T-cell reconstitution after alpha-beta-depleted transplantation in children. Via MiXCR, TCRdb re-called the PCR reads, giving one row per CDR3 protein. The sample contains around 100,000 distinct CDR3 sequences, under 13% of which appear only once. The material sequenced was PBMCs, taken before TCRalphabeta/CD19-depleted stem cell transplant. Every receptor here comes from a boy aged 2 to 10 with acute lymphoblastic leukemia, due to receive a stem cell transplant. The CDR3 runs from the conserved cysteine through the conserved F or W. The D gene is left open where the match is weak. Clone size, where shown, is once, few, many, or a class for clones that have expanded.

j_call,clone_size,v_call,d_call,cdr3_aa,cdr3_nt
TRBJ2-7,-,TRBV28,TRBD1,CASRPTGTGSYEQYF,TGTGCCAGCAGACCTACCGGGACAGGGTCCTACGAGCAGTACTTC
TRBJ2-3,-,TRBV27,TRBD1,CASSRQGVDTQYF,TGTGCCAGCAGCCGACAGGGGGTAGATACGCAGTATTTT
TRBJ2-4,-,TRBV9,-,CASSGRAPSDIQYF,TGTGCCAGCAGCGGTAGGGCCCCGTCGGACATTCAGTACTTC
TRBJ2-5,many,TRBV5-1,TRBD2,CASSLGTSTWGETQYF,TGCGCCAGCAGCTTGGGGACTAGCACGTGGGGAGAGACCCAGTACTTC
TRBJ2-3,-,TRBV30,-,CAWSVGNSGGRDTQYF,TGTGCCTGGAGTGTCGGTAATAGCGGAGGGAGGGATACGCAGTATTTT
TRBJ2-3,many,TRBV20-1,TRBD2,CSANPRLGGSGRHGTDTQYF,TGCAGTGCTAACCCCAGACTTGGGGGTAGCGGGAGGCATGGGACAGATACGCAGTATTTT
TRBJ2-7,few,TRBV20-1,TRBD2,CSARAPGGATYEQYF,TGCAGTGCTAGAGCCCCGGGGGGGGCCACCTACGAGCAGTACTTC
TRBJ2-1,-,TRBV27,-,CASSVTGYNEQFF,TGTGCCAGCAGTGTTACCGGGTACAATGAGCAGTTCTTC
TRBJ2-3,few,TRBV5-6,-,CASSLMASDTDTQYF,TGTGCCAGCAGCTTGATGGCTAGCGACACAGATACGCAGTATTTT
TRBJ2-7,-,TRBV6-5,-,CASVGQGSSYEQYF,TGTGCCAGCGTTGGACAAGGAAGCTCCTACGAGCAGTACTTC
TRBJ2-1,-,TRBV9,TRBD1,CASSPHGTGDSGEQFF,TGTGCCAGCAGCCCGCACGGGACAGGAGATAGCGGTGAGCAGTTCTTC
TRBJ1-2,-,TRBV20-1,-,CSASGLRRAYGYTF,TGCAGTGCTAGTGGACTTCGCCGGGCCTATGGCTACACCTTC
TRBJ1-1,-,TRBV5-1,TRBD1,CASSSLTGGADTEAFF,TGCGCCAGCAGCTCACTGACAGGGGGCGCGGACACTGAAGCTTTCTTT
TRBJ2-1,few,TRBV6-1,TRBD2,CATLLRGGIYNEQFF,TGTGCCACCCTACTCCGCGGGGGGATCTACAATGAGCAGTTCTTC
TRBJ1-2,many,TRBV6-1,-,CASRNGQLYGYTF,TGTGCCAGCAGGAATGGACAGCTCTATGGCTACACCTTC
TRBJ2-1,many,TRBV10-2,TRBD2,CASSESGIAGSRSSYNEQFF,TGCGCCAGCAGTGAGTCGGGAATAGCGGGATCTCGGTCGTCCTACAATGAGCAGTTCTTC
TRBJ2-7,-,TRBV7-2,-,CASSSHLGYEQYF,TGTGCCAGCAGCTCGCACTTAGGGTACGAGCAGTACTTC
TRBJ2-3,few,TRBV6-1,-,CASSAQPALGPPADTQYF,TGTGCCAGCAGTGCCCAACCCGCCCTAGGACCCCCAGCAGATACGCAGTATTTT
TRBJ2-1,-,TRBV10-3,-,CAIGRLAYNEQFF,TGTGCCATCGGGCGGCTAGCTTACAATGAGCAGTTCTTC
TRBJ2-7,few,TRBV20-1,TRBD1,CSARDSGTGNEQYF,TGCAGTGCTAGAGATTCAGGGACAGGGAACGAGCAGTACTTC
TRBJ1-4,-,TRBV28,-,CASRRINEKLFF,TGTGCCAGTCGACGGATAAATGAAAAACTGTTTTTT
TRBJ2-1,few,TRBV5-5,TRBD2,CASSFRLAAYNEQFF,TGTGCCAGCAGCTTTCGCCTAGCGGCATACAATGAGCAGTTCTTC
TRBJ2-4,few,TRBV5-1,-,CASSLDIGVGKNIQYF,TGCGCCAGCAGCCTCGATATAGGGGTGGGAAAAAACATTCAGTACTTC
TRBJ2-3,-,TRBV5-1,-,CASSNLPDTQYF,TGCGCCAGCAGCAACCTCCCAGATACGCAGTATTTT
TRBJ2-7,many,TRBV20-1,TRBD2,CSAATSGNEQYF,TGCAGTGCCGCGACTAGCGGGAACGAGCAGTACTTC
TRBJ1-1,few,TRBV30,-,CAWIEVQPGNTEAFF,TGTGCCTGGATTGAAGTCCAACCAGGGAACACTGAAGCTTTCTTT